The rows below give T cell receptor beta chains drawn from one sample of a study of T cell changes during pregnancy in multiple sclerosis. Sequencing was performed with immunoSEQ multiplex PCR; in TCRdb, only in-frame clones are kept and a portion is missing. The sample consists of under 85,000 clones, around 90% of them appearing once. The material sequenced was peripheral blood, taken in the third trimester of pregnancy. The receptor set was obtained from a female donor in good health, enrolled as a control in a pregnancy study. Both conserved end residues are part of each CDR3. The order of the fields is D gene, J gene, V gene, CDR3 protein. A D gene is named only where the DNA matches it firmly.

D gene: TRBD1
J gene: TRBJ1-6
V gene: TRBV18
CDR3 protein: CASSRTGEGGSPLHF

D gene: NA
J gene: TRBJ2-3
V gene: TRBV18
CDR3 protein: CASSPHPAGSDTQYF

D gene: NA
J gene: TRBJ1-1
V gene: TRBV29-1
CDR3 protein: CSGGEGGTEAFF

D gene: NA
J gene: TRBJ1-4
V gene: TRBV18
CDR3 protein: CASSPGAIATNEKLFF

D gene: NA
J gene: TRBJ1-3
V gene: TRBV10-3
CDR3 protein: CAIRASGNTIYF

D gene: NA
J gene: TRBJ2-5
V gene: TRBV4-3
CDR3 protein: CASSQEGTAPETQYF

D gene: TRBD1
J gene: TRBJ1-2
V gene: TRBV19
CDR3 protein: CASSTGTGNYYGYTF

D gene: NA
J gene: TRBJ1-1
V gene: TRBV28
CDR3 protein: CASSLAGGRSDTEAFF

D gene: NA
J gene: TRBJ1-2
V gene: TRBV30
CDR3 protein: CAWREGPGTYGYTF

D gene: TRBD1
J gene: TRBJ2-5
V gene: TRBV19
CDR3 protein: CASSISGGTGETQYF

D gene: NA
J gene: TRBJ2-5
V gene: TRBV6-5
CDR3 protein: CASSYRGYQETQYF

D gene: NA
J gene: TRBJ1-1
V gene: TRBV5-4
CDR3 protein: CASSSYRDATEAFF

D gene: NA
J gene: TRBJ1-5
V gene: TRBV5-5
CDR3 protein: CASSLGSSGNQPQHF